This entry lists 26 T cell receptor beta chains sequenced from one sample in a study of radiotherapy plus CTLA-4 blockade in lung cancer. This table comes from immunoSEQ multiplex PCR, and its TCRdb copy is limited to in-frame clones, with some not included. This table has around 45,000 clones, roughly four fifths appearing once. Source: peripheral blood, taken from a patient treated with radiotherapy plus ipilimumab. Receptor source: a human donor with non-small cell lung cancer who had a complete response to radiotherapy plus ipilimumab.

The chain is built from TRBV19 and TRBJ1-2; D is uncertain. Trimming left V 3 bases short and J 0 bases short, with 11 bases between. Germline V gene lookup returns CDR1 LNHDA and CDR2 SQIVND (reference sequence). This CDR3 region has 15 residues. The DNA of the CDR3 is TGTGCCAGTAGTATTTGGCACAGTCCTAACTATGGCTACACCTTC. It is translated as CASSIWHSPNYGYTF.

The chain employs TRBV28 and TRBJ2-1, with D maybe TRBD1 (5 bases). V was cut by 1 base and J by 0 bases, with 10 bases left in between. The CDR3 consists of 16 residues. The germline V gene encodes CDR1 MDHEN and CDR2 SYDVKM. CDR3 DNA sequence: TGTGCCAGCAGTTTATACCGACAGCTCTCCTACAATGAGCAGTTCTTC. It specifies CASSLYRQLSYNEQFF.

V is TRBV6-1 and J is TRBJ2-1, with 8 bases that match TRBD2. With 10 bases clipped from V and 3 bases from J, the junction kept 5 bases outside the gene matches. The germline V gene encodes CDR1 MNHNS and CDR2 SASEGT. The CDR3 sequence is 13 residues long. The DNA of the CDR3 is TGTGCCACCCGGGAGGGGGGCTACAATGAGCAGTTCTTC. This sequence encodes CATREGGYNEQFF.

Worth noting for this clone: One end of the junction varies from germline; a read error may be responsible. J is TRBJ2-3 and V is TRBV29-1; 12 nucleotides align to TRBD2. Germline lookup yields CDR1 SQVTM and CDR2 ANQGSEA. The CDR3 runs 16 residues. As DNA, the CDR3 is TGCAGCGCCGCCCGGACTAGCGGGATTACCACAGATACGCGGTATTTT. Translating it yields CSAARTSGITTDTRYF.

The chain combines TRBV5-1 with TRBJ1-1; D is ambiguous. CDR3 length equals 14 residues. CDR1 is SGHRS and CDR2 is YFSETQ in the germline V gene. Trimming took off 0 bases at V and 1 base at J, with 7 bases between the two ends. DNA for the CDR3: TGCGCCAGCAGCTTGGGGGCCCAGAACACTGAAGCTTTCTTT. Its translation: CASSLGAQNTEAFF.

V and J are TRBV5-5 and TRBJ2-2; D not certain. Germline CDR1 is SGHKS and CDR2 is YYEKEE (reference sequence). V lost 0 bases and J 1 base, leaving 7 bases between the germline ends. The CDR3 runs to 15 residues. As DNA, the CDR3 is TGTGCCAGCAGCTTGGGGAGCCTGAACACCGGGGAGCTGTTTTTT. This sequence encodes CASSLGSLNTGELFF.

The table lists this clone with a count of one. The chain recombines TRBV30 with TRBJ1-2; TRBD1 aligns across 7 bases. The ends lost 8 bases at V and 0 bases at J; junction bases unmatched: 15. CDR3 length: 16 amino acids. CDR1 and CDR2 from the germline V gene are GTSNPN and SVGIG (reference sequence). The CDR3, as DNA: TGTGCCACAACGGGACAGCCCTTCGTAGCTAACTATGGCTACACCTTC. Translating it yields CATTGQPFVANYGYTF. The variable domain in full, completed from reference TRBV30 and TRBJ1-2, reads SQTIHQWPATLVQPVGSPLSLECTVEGTSNPNLYWYRQAAGRGLQLLFYSVGIGQISSEVPQNLSASRPQDRQFILSSKKLLLSDSGFYLCATTGQPFVANYGYTFGSGTRLTVV.

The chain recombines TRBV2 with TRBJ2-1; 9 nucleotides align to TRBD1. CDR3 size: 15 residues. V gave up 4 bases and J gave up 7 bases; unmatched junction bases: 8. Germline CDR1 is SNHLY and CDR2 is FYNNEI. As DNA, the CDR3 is TGTGCCAGCAGTGTACAGGGGGCGAGGGGAAATGAGCAGTTCTTC. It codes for CASSVQGARGNEQFF.

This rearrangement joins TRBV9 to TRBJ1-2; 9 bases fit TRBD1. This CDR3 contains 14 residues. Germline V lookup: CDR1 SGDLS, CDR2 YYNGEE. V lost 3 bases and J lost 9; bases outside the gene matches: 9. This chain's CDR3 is CASSGTGTGFRYTF. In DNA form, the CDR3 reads TGTGCCAGCAGCGGAACCGGGACAGGGTTTCGCTACACCTTC.

The CDR3 spells CASSLRTGRKEQFF. The CDR3 nucleotides read TGTGCCAGTAGTCTAAGGACAGGGAGGAAAGAGCAGTTCTTC. The V gene is TRBV19, the J gene TRBJ2-1; 8 positions match TRBD1. Looked up from germline, CDR1 is LNHDA and CDR2 is SQIVND (reference sequence). The length of the CDR3 is 14 residues. V shed 5 bases, J shed 10 bases, and the junction held 10 bases outside the gene matches.

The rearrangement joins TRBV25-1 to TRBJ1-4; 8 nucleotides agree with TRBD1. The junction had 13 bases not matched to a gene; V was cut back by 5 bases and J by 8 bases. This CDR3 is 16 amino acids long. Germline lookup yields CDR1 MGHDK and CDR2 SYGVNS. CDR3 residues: CASSPHSTGVREKLFF. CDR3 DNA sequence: TGTGCCAGCAGTCCCCACTCGACAGGGGTCCGGGAAAAACTGTTTTTT.

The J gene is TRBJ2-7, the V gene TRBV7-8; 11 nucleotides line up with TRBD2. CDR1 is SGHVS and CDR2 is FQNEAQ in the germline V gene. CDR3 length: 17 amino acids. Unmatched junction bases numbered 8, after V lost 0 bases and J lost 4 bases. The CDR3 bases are TGTGCCAGCAGCTTAGCCCCTAGCGGGAGGTTCCAGTACGAGCAGTACTTC. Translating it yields CASSLAPSGRFQYEQYF.

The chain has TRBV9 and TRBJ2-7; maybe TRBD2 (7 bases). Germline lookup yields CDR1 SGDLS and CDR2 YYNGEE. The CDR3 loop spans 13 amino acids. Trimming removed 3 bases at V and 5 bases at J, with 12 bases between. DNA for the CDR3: TGTGCCAGCAGCGCCCCGGGGGGCCACGAGCAGTACTTC. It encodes CASSAPGGHEQYF.

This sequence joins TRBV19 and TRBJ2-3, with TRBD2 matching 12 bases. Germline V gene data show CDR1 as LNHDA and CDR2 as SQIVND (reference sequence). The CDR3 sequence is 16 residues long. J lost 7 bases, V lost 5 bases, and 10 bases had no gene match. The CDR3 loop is CASSDTSGRIQNTQYF. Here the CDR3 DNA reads TGTGCCAGTAGTGACACTAGCGGGAGGATTCAGAATACGCAGTATTTT.

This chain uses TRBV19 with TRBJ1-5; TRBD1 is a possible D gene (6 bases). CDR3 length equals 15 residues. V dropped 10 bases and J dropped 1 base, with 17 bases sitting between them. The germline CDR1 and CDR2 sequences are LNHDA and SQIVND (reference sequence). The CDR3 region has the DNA TGTGCCACCTCCCCCCGGGGGGCGAGCAATCAGCCCCAGCATTTT. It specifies CATSPRGASNQPQHF.

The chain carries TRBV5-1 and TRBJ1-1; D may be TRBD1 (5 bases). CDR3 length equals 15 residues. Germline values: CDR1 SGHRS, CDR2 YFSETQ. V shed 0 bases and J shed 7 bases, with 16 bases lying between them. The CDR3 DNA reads TGCGCCAGCAGCTTGGGCCCTTTTGCAGGGCGTGAAGCTTTCTTT. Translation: CASSLGPFAGREAFF.

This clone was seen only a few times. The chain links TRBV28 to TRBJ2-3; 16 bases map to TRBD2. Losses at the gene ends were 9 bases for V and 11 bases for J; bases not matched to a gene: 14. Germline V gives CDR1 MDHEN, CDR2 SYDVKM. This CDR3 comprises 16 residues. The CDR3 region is CASRAGTSGRGNGQYF. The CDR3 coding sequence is TGTGCCAGTCGAGCCGGGACTAGCGGGAGGGGAAACGGGCAGTATTTT.

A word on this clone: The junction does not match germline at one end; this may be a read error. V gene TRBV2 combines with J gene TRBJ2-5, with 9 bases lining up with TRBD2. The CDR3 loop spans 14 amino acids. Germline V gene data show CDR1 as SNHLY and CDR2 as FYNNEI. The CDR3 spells CASSEGGIAGEGNF. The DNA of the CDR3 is TGTGCCAGCAGTGAAGGGGGGATAGCGGGAGAAGGTAACTTC.

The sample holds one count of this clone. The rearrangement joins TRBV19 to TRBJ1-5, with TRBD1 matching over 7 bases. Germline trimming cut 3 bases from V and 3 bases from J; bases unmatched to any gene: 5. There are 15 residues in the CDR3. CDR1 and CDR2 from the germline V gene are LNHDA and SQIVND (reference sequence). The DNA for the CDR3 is TGTGCCAGTAGTATTGCCGGACAGGCCAATCAGCCCCAGCATTTT. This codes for CASSIAGQANQPQHF.

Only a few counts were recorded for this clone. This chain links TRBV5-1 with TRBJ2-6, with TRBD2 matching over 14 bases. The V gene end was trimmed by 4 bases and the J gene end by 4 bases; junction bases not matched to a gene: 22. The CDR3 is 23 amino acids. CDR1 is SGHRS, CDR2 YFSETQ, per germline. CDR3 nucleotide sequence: TGCGCCAGCAGCCTCGGACAGGGCGAAAGACTAGCGGGAGGGCCGGGCGGGGCCAACGTCCTGACTTTC. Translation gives CASSLGQGERLAGGPGGANVLTF.

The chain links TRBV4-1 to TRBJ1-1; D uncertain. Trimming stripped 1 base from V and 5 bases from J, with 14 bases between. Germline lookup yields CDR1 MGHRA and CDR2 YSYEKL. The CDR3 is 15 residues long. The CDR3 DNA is TGCGCCAGCAGCCAAGTTGAGGTCCGAGGGACTGAAGCTTTCTTT. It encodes CASSQVEVRGTEAFF.

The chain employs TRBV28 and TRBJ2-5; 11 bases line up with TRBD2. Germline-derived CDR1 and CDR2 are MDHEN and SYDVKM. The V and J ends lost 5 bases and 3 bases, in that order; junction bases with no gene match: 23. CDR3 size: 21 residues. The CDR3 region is CASSLHPWGIAGGRLKETQYF. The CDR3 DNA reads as TGTGCCAGCAGTCTCCATCCCTGGGGAATAGCGGGAGGGCGGCTCAAAGAGACCCAGTACTTC.

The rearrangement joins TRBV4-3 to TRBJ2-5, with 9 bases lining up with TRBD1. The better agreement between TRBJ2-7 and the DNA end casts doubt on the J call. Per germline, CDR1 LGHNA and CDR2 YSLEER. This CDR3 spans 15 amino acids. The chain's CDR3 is CASSQGVGQGYEQYF. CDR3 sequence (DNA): TGCGCCAGCAGCCAAGGGGTGGGACAGGGCTACGAGCAGTACTTC.

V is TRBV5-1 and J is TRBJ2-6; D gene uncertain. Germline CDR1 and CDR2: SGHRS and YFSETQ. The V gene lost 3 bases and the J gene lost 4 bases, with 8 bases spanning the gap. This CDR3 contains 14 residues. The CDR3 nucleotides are TGCGCCAGCAGCTGGGCCGGAGGGGCCAACGTCCTGACTTTC. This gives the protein CASSWAGGANVLTF.

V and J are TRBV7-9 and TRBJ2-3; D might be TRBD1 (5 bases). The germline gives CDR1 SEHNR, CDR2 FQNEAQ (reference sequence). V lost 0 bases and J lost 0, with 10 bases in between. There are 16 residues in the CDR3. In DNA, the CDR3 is TGTGCCAGCAGCTTAGCGACAGCCTCTAGCACAGATACGCAGTATTTT. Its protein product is CASSLATASSTDTQYF.

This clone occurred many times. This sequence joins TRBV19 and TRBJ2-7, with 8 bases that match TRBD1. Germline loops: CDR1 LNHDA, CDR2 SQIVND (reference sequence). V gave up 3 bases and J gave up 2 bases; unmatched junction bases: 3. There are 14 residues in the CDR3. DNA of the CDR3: TGTGCCAGTAGTATCTGGACAGGGACCTACGAGCAGTACTTC. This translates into CASSIWTGTYEQYF.